The TCR beta chain under discussion was sequenced for a study of beta chain features in type 1 diabetes (dated by TCRdb to about 2018). With respect to the entire study: Patients and healthy donors did not differ in mean age, gender distribution, total cell number or subset yield. Naive and central memory subsets were obtained from all 28 donors, but regulatory and stem cell-like memory subsets were isolated from only 8 patients and roughly eight healthy donors. A total of under 120,000,000 sorted cells were examined across all samples, and RNA yield correlated strongly with the number of cells per subset. The study compared the TCRB repertoires of sorted circulating CD4+ T cell subsets in recently diagnosed type 1 diabetes patients with those in matched healthy donors. Broad study findings and their caveats: Because small numbers of individuals were included in the HLA sub-analyses, any influence of HLA type on TCRB rearrangement was left unresolved. Shorter templates might be favored by PCR, yet because patient and control samples were amplified and corrected together, any such skew would affect both groups equally. Patients with type 1 diabetes made fewer insertions and deleted more nucleotides at VDJ recombination sites, implying thymic rearrangement abnormalities. A moderate but significant shortening of TCRB CDR3 length was observed in type 1 diabetes patients in all four CD4+ subsets. Because cDNA was sequenced instead of genomic DNA, activated cells with high expression could be over-represented, although the groups did not differ in activation or CD3 levels. The naive, central memory and regulatory TCRB repertoires appeared to resemble one another more closely among patients than among healthy donors.

CDR3 length: 15 amino acids, cysteine to phenylalanine. CDR3 DNA is the only sequence kept; it has 45 bases, read in frame from the first base. V is clipped by 3 bases and J by 5 bases, and the sequence between their germline boundaries is 14 bases long. Reading the germline V gene gives CDR1 KGHSH and CDR2 LQKENI. As for this clone: Its antigen remains unidentified. Base qualities are missing; no much larger clone stands one base away. The same CDR3 also results from other DNA sequences found in this sample.

The entire amount of isolated RNA was reverse transcribed using the High Capacity cDNA Reverse Transcription Kit, so the sequenced TCRB transcripts were expressed ones. Naive, central memory and regulatory T cell samples underwent deep immunoSEQ sequencing, averaging around 4 million total reads per sample. After sorted cells were lysed in RLT buffer, RNA was extracted with DNase-treated RNeasy Micro or Mini kits, with the choice depending on cell number. Each cell subset was processed on its own to prevent cross-contamination, while patient and healthy donor samples were processed together. The immunoSEQ multiplex PCR was used to amplify TCRB sequences from cDNA, generating 87-bp fragments that spanned the CDR3 region. Amplicons were sequenced on the Illumina HiSeq platform. Concerning the study's data processing: Synthetic template baselines were used to correct PCR bias computationally, reads within Hamming distance 2 were collapsed, and singletons that could not be merged were discarded. Reads were aligned against IMGT to assign V, D and J genes, CDR3 length and insertions or deletions at six rearrangement sites. Within each subset, clonotype counts were normalized to sorted cell number, and only after that were true diversity and Gini coefficients computed with the tcR R package. Repertoire sharing was quantified using the overlap coefficient calculated on TCRB nucleotide sequences. Out-of-frame TCRB sequences from naive cells were analyzed as a proxy for the pre-selection repertoire. This is the immuneACCESS table as TCRdb keeps it, with only in-frame sequences that have V and J called. A part of the clones is gone; compared with another copy, unresolved V genes explain less than half, and the rest is unexplained. V, J and clone size were drawn from that table, and D and trimming were deduced from the DNA. For this sample there are over 600,000 clones; around 11% appear just once. More than 0.1% of the sample belongs to the ten largest clones.

A single peripheral blood draw of about 120 mL on average was collected from each donor into heparinised tubes. Using a panel that included CD45RO, CCR7, CD25, CD127, CD95 and CD27, naive, central memory, regulatory and stem cell-like memory CD4+ T cells were sorted on a BD FACSAria II. Every sorted population had a purity above 95%. PBMCs were separated immediately by Lymphoprep density gradient centrifugation and were stained directly, without being cultured. To minimize batch effects, samples were stained and sorted in pairs, one healthy donor with one patient per experiment. The TCR originated in a man younger than 45 with type 1 diabetes. The chain couples TRBV18 to TRBJ1-5; the D gene is possibly TRBD1, with 5 bases matching. Source material: naive CD4+ T cells from blood. The cell subset or site label on this specimen signifies: true naive CD4+ T cells. Here the CDR3 is given as CASSPAAGGDQPQHF. The DNA reads TGTGCCAGCTCACCGGCGGCGGGGGGGGATCAGCCCCAGCATTTT.